These 30 T cell receptor beta chains were all obtained from the same sample, sequenced in a study of cytomegalovirus exposure and HLA in healthy donors. Use of 60 Vbeta and 13 Jbeta primers characterized the PCR. TCRdb keeps only in-frame clones here, not all; method: immunoSEQ multiplex PCR. The sample contains more than 95,000 clones, 80% of which appear only once. The sample taken for sequencing was PBMCs. The source of these receptors is a man aged 25-40 years in good health and CMV-seropositive.

The CDR3 nucleotides are TGTGCCAGCAGCGTAGGTCTTAGCGGGGGGGTTTTCACAGATACGCAGTATTTT. Translated: CASSVGLSGGVFTDTQYF. The chain links TRBV9 to TRBJ2-3; 11 nucleotides match TRBD2. V shed 0 bases, J shed 2 bases, and the junction held 8 bases outside the gene matches. The CDR3 has 18 amino acids. CDR1 and CDR2 from the germline V gene are SGDLS and YYNGEE.

The chain combines TRBV27 with TRBJ1-1; D remains ambiguous. The CDR3 is 14 residues long. From germline, CDR1 is MNHEY and CDR2 SMNVEV (reference sequence). The V end lost 6 bases, the J end lost 1 base, and 12 bases lay between the germline ends. The CDR3 DNA reads TGTGCCAGCAGCCTTTACTCGGGGAACACTGAAGCTTTCTTT. It encodes CASSLYSGNTEAFF.

The V call is TRBV5-6, the J call TRBJ1-2, with D tentatively TRBD1 (6 bases). The germline gives CDR1 SGHDT, CDR2 YYEEEE. CDR3 length: 14 residues. Trimming cost V 2 bases and J 5 bases, with 13 bases left between them. For the CDR3, the DNA is TGTGCCAGCAGCTTCAAGGGGGAGGGGTATGGCTACACCTTC. Translated: CASSFKGEGYGYTF.

This clone occurred a few times. This chain connects TRBV6-6 to TRBJ1-1; no clear D. The germline gives CDR1 MNHNY, CDR2 SVGAGI (reference sequence). There are 12 residues in the CDR3. V was trimmed by 6 bases and J by 8 bases, leaving 13 bases between them. In DNA form, the CDR3 reads TGTGCCAGCAGCTCAGGTGTATCCGAAGCTTTCTTT. Translation: CASSSGVSEAFF.

The chain carries TRBV6-4 and TRBJ1-2; a possible D gene is TRBD1 (6 bases). The CDR3 consists of 14 residues. Trimming pared 3 bases from V and 6 bases from J, leaving 14 bases between. The germline V gene has CDR1 MRHNA and CDR2 SNTAGT. The CDR3 loop is CASSDPQGQNGYTF. CDR3 nucleotide sequence: TGTGCCAGCAGTGATCCTCAGGGGCAAAATGGCTACACCTTC.

The rearrangement joins TRBV5-1 to TRBJ1-4; tentative D call: TRBD1 (6 bases). The CDR3 length is 16 residues. Trimming stripped 4 bases from V and 0 bases from J, with 13 bases between. Germline V gene sequence: CDR1 SGHRS, CDR2 YFSETQ. The CDR3 nucleotides read TGCGCCAGCAGCCAAGGACAGTACGCAACTAATGAAAAACTGTTTTTT. Amino acid sequence: CASSQGQYATNEKLFF. The full variable domain, its missing parts supplied by reference TRBV5-1 and TRBJ1-4, is KAGVTQTPRYLIKTRGQQVTLSCSPISGHRSVSWYQQTPGQGLQFLFEYFSETQRNKGNFPGRFSGRQFSNSRSEMNVSTLELGDSALYLCASSQGQYATNEKLFFGSGTQLSVL.

This chain links TRBV5-1 with TRBJ2-7, with TRBD1 identical over 7 bases. From germline, CDR1 is SGHRS and CDR2 YFSETQ. There are 13 residues in the CDR3. The V and J ends lost 2 bases and 3 bases, in that order; junction bases with no gene match: 2. The DNA of the CDR3 is TGCGCCAGCAGCTTCGGACAGGACTACGAGCAGTACTTC. Protein: CASSFGQDYEQYF.

V usage is TRBV7-9 and J usage is TRBJ2-1, with 10 bases aligning to TRBD2. The V and J ends lost 4 bases and 1 base, in that order; junction bases with no gene match: 4. The germline V gene encodes CDR1 SEHNR and CDR2 FQNEAQ (reference sequence). The CDR3 loop spans 16 amino acids. The CDR3 DNA follows: TGTGCCAGCAGCTCACTAGCGGGGTTATCCTACAATGAGCAGTTCTTC. This translates into CASSSLAGLSYNEQFF. The full variable domain, in which reference TRBV7-9 and TRBJ2-1 provide the parts outside the CDR3, is DTGVSQNPRHKITKRGQNVTFRCDPISEHNRLYWYRQTLGQGPEFLTYFQNEAQLEKSRLLSDRFSAERPKGSFSTLEIQRTEQGDSAMYLCASSSLAGLSYNEQFFGPGTRLTVL.

This sequence joins TRBV10-3 and TRBJ2-3, with TRBD2 as a possible D gene (6 bases). Germline CDR1 and CDR2: ENHRY and SYGVKD. This CDR3 has 15 amino acids. Between the trimmed V and J ends, which lost 3 bases and 2 bases, there was a span of 12 bases. CDR3 in amino acids: CAISEGTGVTDTQYF. CDR3 coding DNA: TGTGCCATCAGTGAAGGAACGGGGGTCACAGATACGCAGTATTTT.

The J gene is TRBJ1-2, the V gene TRBV2; 10 bases are a match to TRBD1. V lost 7 bases to trimming and J lost 6 bases; unmatched junction nucleotides: 8. CDR1 is SNHLY, CDR2 FYNNEI, per germline. The CDR3 runs 14 residues. The CDR3 protein is CASNTGTGANGYTF. The CDR3 DNA follows: TGTGCCAGCAATACCGGGACAGGGGCCAATGGCTACACCTTC.

CDR3 residues: CASSRRPAPSSPQYF. CDR3 DNA: TGTGCCAGCAGTCGTAGACCAGCGCCGAGTTCCCCTCAGTACTTC. The chain links TRBV5-6 to TRBJ2-4; D remains unclear. Germline CDR1 reads SGHDT; CDR2 reads YYEEEE. V was clipped by 5 bases and J by 12 bases, with 24 bases between them. The CDR3 is 15 residues long. The complete variable domain, with remaining parts taken from reference TRBV5-6 and TRBJ2-4, reads DAGVTQSPTHLIKTRGQQVTLRCSPKSGHDTVSWYQQALGQGPQFIFQYYEEEERQRGNFPDRFSGHQFPNYSSELNVNALLLGDSALYLCASSRRPAPSSPQYFGAGTRLSVL.

This clone was observed a few times. This sequence joins TRBV20-1 and TRBJ2-3; D not resolved. Germline CDR1 DFQATT, CDR2 SNEGSKA (reference sequence). Trimming shortened V by 6 bases and J by 2 bases, and 6 bases separated the two germline ends. The CDR3 has 11 amino acids. CDR3 sequence (DNA): TGCAGTGCGCACAACACAGATACGCAGTATTTT. This translates into CSAHNTDTQYF.

This clone occurred a few times. This chain joins TRBV18 and TRBJ1-2; 8 nucleotides agree with TRBD1. The CDR3 contains 13 residues. Germline V gene data show CDR1 as KGHSH and CDR2 as LQKENI. With 6 bases clipped from V and 4 bases from J, the junction kept 4 bases outside the gene matches. CDR3 DNA: TGTGCCAGCTCGACAACAGGGGGCTATGGCTACACCTTC. Its translation is CASSTTGGYGYTF.

The chain links TRBV5-6 to TRBJ1-2, with D possibly TRBD1 on 6 matching bases. Germline CDR1 is SGHDT and CDR2 is YYEEEE. The CDR3 is made up of 13 amino acids. Trimming pared 6 bases from V and 5 bases from J, leaving 14 bases between. The CDR3 sequence is CASKLGAEYGYTF. DNA of the CDR3: TGTGCCAGCAAATTGGGGGCAGAGTATGGCTACACCTTC.

The V and J genes are TRBV5-1 and TRBJ2-6; D is unclear. The CDR3 has 15 amino acids. Between the trimmed V and J ends, which lost 3 bases and 2 bases, there was a span of 9 bases. CDR1 is SGHRS, CDR2 YFSETQ, per germline. The CDR3 loop is CASSSQSPGANVLTF. The CDR3 DNA reads TGCGCCAGCAGCTCACAGAGCCCTGGGGCCAACGTCCTGACTTTC.

J is TRBJ2-2 and V is TRBV11-3; perhaps TRBD1 as D (6 bases). Germline loops: CDR1 SGHNT, CDR2 YENEEA. Deletions cut 8 bases from V and 4 bases from J, with 11 bases between. The CDR3 totals 13 residues. CDR3 DNA sequence: TGTGCCAGCGCTACAGGGCCCACCGGGGAGCTGTTTTTT. This codes for CASATGPTGELFF.

The V call is TRBV7-9, the J call TRBJ1-3; D gene unclear. This CDR3 has 15 amino acids. Germline V CDR1 and CDR2: SEHNR, FQNEAQ (reference sequence). V lost 2 bases, J lost 0 bases, and 8 bases lay in between. The CDR3 here is CASSLFVSSGNTIYF. The CDR3 DNA follows: TGTGCCAGCAGCTTATTTGTTAGCTCTGGAAACACCATATATTTT.

V and J are TRBV9 and TRBJ1-1; weak D call: TRBD1 (6 bases). The ends were cut back, 0 bases at V and 0 bases at J, with 15 bases in the middle. The CDR3 loop spans 17 amino acids. The germline V gene has CDR1 SGDLS and CDR2 YYNGEE. As DNA, the CDR3 is TGTGCCAGCAGCGTAGTGGGGGCAGGGGCGGTGAACACTGAAGCTTTCTTT. It translates to CASSVVGAGAVNTEAFF.

The chain joins TRBV10-3 to TRBJ1-2; D is possibly TRBD1 (6 bases). V lost 6 bases to trimming and J lost 6 bases, with 17 bases between them. The length of the CDR3 is 14 residues. Germline values: CDR1 ENHRY, CDR2 SYGVKD. The CDR3 spells CAISQQGDVNGYTF. CDR3 nucleotides: TGTGCCATCAGCCAACAGGGCGATGTGAATGGCTACACCTTC.

The chain links TRBV6-6 to TRBJ2-2; no clear D. This CDR3 has 15 residues. Germline CDR1 and CDR2: MNHNY and SVGAGI (reference sequence). V was shortened by 2 bases and J by 0 bases, with 7 bases between the two germline ends. The chain's CDR3 is CASSYGRPNTGELFF. CDR3 nucleotide sequence: TGTGCCAGCAGTTACGGCAGGCCGAACACCGGGGAGCTGTTTTTT.

This clone has just a few counts. V gene TRBV30 combines with J gene TRBJ1-5; D is undetermined. V was pared by 0 bases and J by 9 bases, with 6 bases between. Germline CDR1 GTSNPN, CDR2 SVGIG (reference sequence). CDR3 length: 11 residues. This CDR3 reads CAWSVSGPQHF. DNA of the CDR3: TGTGCCTGGAGTGTGTCAGGGCCCCAGCATTTT.

The chain employs TRBV4-1 and TRBJ2-7; weak D call: TRBD2 (6 bases). V lost 3 bases, J lost 2 bases, and 14 bases lay in between. The length of the CDR3 is 15 residues. CDR1 is MGHRA and CDR2 is YSYEKL in the germline V gene. This CDR3 is CASSQGTERPYEQYF. The CDR3 DNA reads as TGCGCCAGCAGCCAGGGGACTGAGCGGCCCTACGAGCAGTACTTC.

The J gene is TRBJ2-3, the V gene TRBV14; D remains unclear. This CDR3 spans 14 amino acids. Germline V gene lookup returns CDR1 SGHDN and CDR2 FVKESK. Trimming took 2 bases from V and 3 from J, leaving 9 bases between them. The CDR3 bases are TGTGCCAGCAGCCAATTTGCGAGGACAGATACGCAGTATTTT. Amino acid sequence: CASSQFARTDTQYF.

The gene calls are TRBV15 and TRBJ1-1, with TRBD1 as a possible D gene (6 bases). CDR1 and CDR2 (germline): LNHNV, YYDKDF (reference sequence). V was trimmed by 0 bases and J by 0 bases, leaving 8 bases between them. This CDR3 comprises 15 residues. CDR3 protein: CATSRDTGLNTEAFF. The CDR3 bases are TGTGCCACCAGCAGAGATACAGGGTTGAACACTGAAGCTTTCTTT.

J is TRBJ2-5 and V is TRBV21-1; the table's D call, TRBD2, was not checked against the DNA. TRBV21-1 is recorded as a pseudogene. This CDR3 comprises 17 residues. This CDR3 is CASSKQRGGLRQETQYF. The DNA of the CDR3 is TGTGCCAGCAGCAAACAGAGGGGGGGGCTGCGGCAAGAGACCCAGTACTTC.

The chain couples TRBV29-1 to TRBJ1-2; D is possibly TRBD1 (6 bases). V was shortened by 5 bases and J by 2 bases, with 12 bases between the two germline ends. CDR1 SQVTM and CDR2 ANQGSEA come from the germline V gene. The CDR3 spans 13 residues. CDR3 DNA: TGCAGCGTTCAACAGGGTGTAAACTATGGCTACACCTTC. This sequence encodes CSVQQGVNYGYTF.

The CDR3 is CAISDRGRGEQYF. CDR3 nucleotides: TGTGCCATCAGTGACAGGGGTCGCGGCGAGCAGTACTTC. V gene TRBV10-3 combines with J gene TRBJ2-7; perhaps TRBD1 as D (6 bases). This CDR3 has 13 residues. Per germline, CDR1 ENHRY and CDR2 SYGVKD. Trimming removed 3 bases from V and 6 bases from J, with 12 bases in between.

The chain links TRBV5-1 to TRBJ1-2; possible D gene TRBD1, 5 bases. The CDR3 length is 13 residues. Germline V gene sequence: CDR1 SGHRS, CDR2 YFSETQ. V lost 4 bases and J 4 bases, leaving 11 bases between the germline ends. The CDR3 nucleotides read TGCGCCAGCAGCCTTGACAGATTCTATGGCTACACCTTC. Its protein is CASSLDRFYGYTF. Based on the CDR3 plus reference TRBV5-1 and TRBJ1-2, the full variable domain is KAGVTQTPRYLIKTRGQQVTLSCSPISGHRSVSWYQQTPGQGLQFLFEYFSETQRNKGNFPGRFSGRQFSNSRSEMNVSTLELGDSALYLCASSLDRFYGYTFGSGTRLTVV.

This clone was seen only a few times. The V gene is TRBV4-2, the J gene TRBJ1-2; no reliable D call. V gave up 4 bases and J gave up 4 bases, with 10 bases separating them. Germline-derived CDR1 and CDR2 are LGHNA and YNFKEQ. CDR3 length: 13 residues. The CDR3 spells CASSRDGVYGYTF. The CDR3 DNA reads TGTGCCAGCAGCCGCGATGGTGTCTATGGCTACACCTTC.

This chain uses TRBV27 with TRBJ2-7; a possible D gene is TRBD2 (6 bases). The length of the CDR3 is 13 residues. The V end lost 6 bases, the J end lost 5 bases, and 14 bases lay between the germline ends. Germline V gene data show CDR1 as MNHEY and CDR2 as SMNVEV (reference sequence). This CDR3 reads CASSLGGADEQYF. CDR3 nucleotides: TGTGCCAGCAGCCTGGGAGGAGCGGACGAGCAGTACTTC.